This section outlines one TCR beta chain sequence together with its context. This record comes from a study of control samples from healthy donors and cancer patients. V shed 7 bases, J shed 5 bases, and the junction held 12 bases outside the gene matches. The CDR3 has 16 residues. Germline values: CDR1 SNHLY, CDR2 FYNNEI. Repertoires were generated with immunoSEQ multiplex PCR, while TCRdb's copy carries only in-frame clones and drops some. The table includes 70,000 to 95,000 clones, over 85% detected once. Material: PBMCs. This chain uses TRBV2 with TRBJ1-1; 11 bases agree with TRBD1. The TCR comes from a woman in her forties with lung cancer. For the CDR3, the DNA is TGTGCCAGCATCACGCCGGGACAGGGGGTATGGACTGAAGCTTTCTTT. It yields the protein CASITPGQGVWTEAFF.